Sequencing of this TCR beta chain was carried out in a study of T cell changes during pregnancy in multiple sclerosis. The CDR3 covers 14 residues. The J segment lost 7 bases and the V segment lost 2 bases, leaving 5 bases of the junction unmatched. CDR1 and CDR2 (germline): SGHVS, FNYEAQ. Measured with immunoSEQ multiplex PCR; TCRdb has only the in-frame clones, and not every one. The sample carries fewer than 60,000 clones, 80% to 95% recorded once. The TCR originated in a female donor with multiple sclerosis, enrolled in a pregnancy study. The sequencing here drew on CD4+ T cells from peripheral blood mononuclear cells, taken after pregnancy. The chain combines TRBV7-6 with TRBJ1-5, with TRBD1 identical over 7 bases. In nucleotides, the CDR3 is TGTGCCAGCAGCTTACGACAGGGCTGGCAGCCCCAGCATTTT. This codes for CASSLRQGWQPQHF.